Below, 11 T cell receptor beta chains from the same sample are listed, as sequenced in a study of response to subunit inactivated influenza vaccine. Each CDR3 protein is one row after TCRdb ran MiXCR on the RT-PCR reads. The sample lists approximately 500,000 distinct CDR3 sequences, about 14% seen once, with 11% in the top ten. The sample in question was PBMCs from blood, obtained approximately 12 days after vaccination. All receptors derive from a man aged 50 to 60 who received an inactivated influenza vaccine.

J is TRBJ2-1 and V is TRBV28, with unresolved D. The CDR3 runs to 16 residues. The V end lost 4 bases, the J end lost 4 bases, and 17 bases lay between the germline ends. Germline assignment: CDR1 MDHEN and CDR2 SYDVKM. The chain's CDR3 is CASSSPGAHQYNEQFF. CDR3 sequence (DNA): TGTGCCAGCAGTTCACCTGGTGCGCATCAGTACAATGAGCAGTTCTTC.

The J gene is TRBJ1-1, the V gene TRBV12-3 or TRBV12-4, with D possibly TRBD1 on 6 matching bases. V dropped 8 bases and J dropped 5 bases, with 21 bases sitting between them. CDR3 length: 15 amino acids. The CDR3 DNA follows: TGTGCCAGCGAAACCTTTGGGGGGGCGAGGACTGAAGCTTTCTTT. Residues: CASETFGGARTEAFF.

This chain uses TRBV15 with TRBJ2-7; TRBD1 is a possible D gene (5 bases). From germline, CDR1 is LNHNV and CDR2 YYDKDF (reference sequence). The CDR3 is 15 residues long. V was trimmed by 5 bases and J by 2 bases, leaving 16 bases between them. The CDR3 region has the DNA TGTGCCACCAGCCCAAGTAGGACACGAGCCTACGAGCAGTACTTC. Its protein product is CATSPSRTRAYEQYF.

V and J are TRBV15 and TRBJ2-1; perhaps TRBD1 as D (6 bases). The CDR3 runs 15 residues. Trimming stripped 0 bases from V and 7 bases from J, with 13 bases between. Per the germline V gene, CDR1 is LNHNV and CDR2 is YYDKDF (reference sequence). The CDR3 loop is CATSREQGSGNEQFF. The DNA of the CDR3 is TGTGCCACCAGCAGAGAGCAGGGGAGTGGGAATGAGCAGTTCTTC. Drawing the rest from reference TRBV15 and TRBJ2-1, the complete variable domain is DAMVIQNPRYQVTQFGKPVTLSCSQTLNHNVMYWYQQKSSQAPKLLFHYYDKDFNNEADTPDNFQSRRPNTSFCFLDIRSPGLGDTAMYLCATSREQGSGNEQFFGPGTRLTVL.

In this sample, this clonotype turned up a few times. The V gene is TRBV11-2, the J gene TRBJ2-7; TRBD1 agrees at 9 bases. Looked up from germline, CDR1 is SGHAT and CDR2 is FQNNGV. This CDR3 region has 15 residues. Trimming took 0 bases from V and 3 from J; bases not matched to a gene: 3. The CDR3 DNA reads TGTGCCAGCAGCTTAGACCGGGACAGGGACTACGAGCAGTACTTC. This sequence encodes CASSLDRDRDYEQYF.

The rearrangement joins TRBV7-8 to TRBJ2-1, with 9 bases that match TRBD2. CDR3 length equals 13 residues. V was pared by 8 bases and J by 6 bases, with 5 bases of the junction left unmatched. Germline values: CDR1 SGHVS, CDR2 FQNEAQ. The CDR3 nucleotides are TGTGCCAGCTGTAGCGGGGGACGCAATGAGCAGTTCTTC. Residues: CASCSGGRNEQFF.

This rearrangement joins TRBV3-1 to TRBJ1-4, with a tentative D call TRBD1 (5 bases). Germline lookup yields CDR1 LGHDT and CDR2 YNNKEL (reference sequence). V was cut by 8 bases and J by 8 bases, with 15 bases left in between. The CDR3 is made up of 13 amino acids. The CDR3 coding sequence is TGTGCCAGCTTCGGACAAGGTGGCGAAAAACTGTTTTTT. Its translation: CASFGQGGEKLFF.

This clonotype was counted between two and nine times. The chain combines TRBV3-1 with TRBJ2-7; D is tentatively TRBD1 or TRBD2 (5 bases each). The CDR3 consists of 14 residues. CDR1 and CDR2 from the germline V gene are LGHDT and YNNKEL (reference sequence). V lost 1 base to trimming and J lost 2 bases, with 9 bases between them. CDR3 bases: TGTGCCAGCAGCCAAGGGGGGATCACCTACGAGCAGTACTTC. Translation: CASSQGGITYEQYF.

This clonotype occurred many times. V is TRBV12-3 or TRBV12-4 and J is TRBJ1-6, with a weak D call TRBD1 (6 bases). CDR3 length: 15 amino acids. V gave up 6 bases and J gave up 4 bases, with 13 bases separating them. The CDR3 here is CASRGRGSYNSPLHF. In DNA form, the CDR3 reads TGTGCCAGCAGAGGCAGGGGTTCGTATAATTCACCCCTCCACTTT.

This clonotype was detected a few times. The chain links TRBV12-3 or TRBV12-4 to TRBJ1-1; D is undetermined. The CDR3 runs to 13 residues. The V end was cut by 7 bases, the J end by 10 bases, with 19 bases between. The CDR3 reads CASTDSLGLAAFF. Here the CDR3 DNA reads TGTGCCAGCACCGACTCGCTAGGGTTAGCAGCTTTCTTT.

V gene TRBV20-1 combines with J gene TRBJ2-1; D call uncertain. CDR1 and CDR2 (germline): DFQATT, SNEGSKA (reference sequence). This CDR3 has 13 residues. The V end was cut by 3 bases, the J end by 8 bases, with 14 bases between. CDR3 protein: CSASRSVRDEQFF. CDR3 coding DNA: TGCAGTGCTAGTAGATCTGTTCGGGATGAGCAGTTCTTC.